The 25 T cell receptor beta chains below were found in one sample sequenced in a study of shared clonotypes between healthy human individuals. Using immunoSEQ multiplex PCR, the repertoire was profiled, and TCRdb retains in-frame clones only, with some absent. The sample consists of around 1.6 million clones, 95% to 99% of them appearing once. Sequencing was performed on naive CD4+ T cells sorted from blood. Subset denoted: CD45RA+ positively selected. Every receptor here comes from a man aged 25-40 years in good health.

V and J are TRBV25-1 and TRBJ1-3; D call uncertain. The length of the CDR3 is 14 residues. Germline V CDR1 and CDR2: MGHDK, SYGVNS. Trimming pared 4 bases from V and 0 bases from J, leaving 7 bases between. For the CDR3, the DNA is TGTGCCAGCAGTGGGTTAGGCTCTGGAAACACCATATATTTT. Translating it yields CASSGLGSGNTIYF.

The chain uses TRBV27 and TRBJ2-7; 7 bases match TRBD1. V shed 5 bases, J shed 6 bases, and the junction held 10 bases outside the gene matches. CDR3 size: 14 residues. The germline gives CDR1 MNHEY, CDR2 SMNVEV (reference sequence). CDR3 sequence (DNA): TGTGCCAGCAGTAGGGGGACAGACTACGGCGAGCAGTACTTC. It encodes CASSRGTDYGEQYF.

The chain has TRBV11-2 and TRBJ2-7; 7 nucleotides agree with TRBD2. The CDR3 is 15 residues long. CDR1 and CDR2 from the germline V gene are SGHAT and FQNNGV. Trimming at V came to 6 bases and at J to 6 bases, leaving 14 bases not matched to a gene. For the CDR3, the DNA is TGTGCCAGCAGTATGGGAGGGAGGCCACTTATCGAGCAGTACTTC. Translating gives CASSMGGRPLIEQYF.

V usage is TRBV6-4 and J usage is TRBJ2-3; D ambiguous. Trimming took 5 bases from V and 5 from J, leaving 14 bases between them. Looked up from germline, CDR1 is MRHNA and CDR2 is SNTAGT. The CDR3 extends over 14 amino acids. The CDR3 is CASSWVLWGDTQYF. The CDR3 bases are TGTGCCAGCAGTTGGGTCCTCTGGGGAGATACGCAGTATTTT.

The chain employs TRBV18 and TRBJ2-5; D gene ambiguous. Trimming shortened V by 2 bases and J by 7 bases, and 5 bases separated the two germline ends. The CDR3 runs to 11 residues. The germline V gene has CDR1 KGHSH and CDR2 LQKENI. The CDR3 DNA is TGTGCCAGCTCACCAGAAGGGACCCAGTACTTC. Its translation: CASSPEGTQYF.

This chain uses TRBV29-1 with TRBJ1-2, with TRBD1 as a possible D gene (5 bases). Germline V CDR1 and CDR2: SQVTM, ANQGSEA. The V end was cut by 4 bases, the J end by 4 bases, with 13 bases between. CDR3 size: 13 residues. The CDR3 region has the DNA TGCAGCGTTGTCGGCCAGGGATCCTATGGCTACACCTTC. It codes for CSVVGQGSYGYTF.

This rearrangement joins TRBV9 to TRBJ2-7; TRBD2 aligns across 7 bases. Germline lookup yields CDR1 SGDLS and CDR2 YYNGEE. The junction had 7 bases not matched to a gene; V was cut back by 7 bases and J by 0 bases. This CDR3 region has 14 residues. This CDR3 reads CASGEGTNSYEQYF. Written as DNA, the CDR3 is TGTGCCAGCGGCGAGGGGACTAACTCCTACGAGCAGTACTTC.

J is TRBJ1-2 and V is TRBV28; D gene uncertain. The V and J ends lost 6 bases and 4 bases respectively, with 9 bases between them. The CDR3 loop spans 12 amino acids. In germline, CDR1 is MDHEN, CDR2 SYDVKM. CDR3 sequence: CASRSQGYGYTF. As DNA, the CDR3 is TGTGCCAGCAGATCACAAGGCTATGGCTACACCTTC.

This sequence joins TRBV5-4 and TRBJ2-4; tentatively, D is TRBD1 (5 bases). In germline, CDR1 is SGHNT, CDR2 YYREEE (reference sequence). The V and J ends lost 3 bases and 4 bases respectively, with 20 bases between them. This CDR3 is built from 17 residues. CDR3 nucleotides: TGTGCCAGCAGCTACCGTACTGGGGCGGCTTTGAAAAACATTCAGTACTTC. As protein: CASSYRTGAALKNIQYF.

This chain connects TRBV7-6 to TRBJ2-1; D could derive from TRBD1 or TRBD2 (6 bases each). This CDR3 contains 13 residues. Germline V gives CDR1 SGHVS, CDR2 FNYEAQ. V lost 5 bases and J lost 10, with 15 bases in between. CDR3 region: CASSLGGRGEQFF. CDR3 in DNA: TGTGCCAGCAGCCTGGGGGGCCGAGGCGAGCAGTTCTTC.

The chain uses TRBV11-2 and TRBJ1-4; D unresolved. V lost 1 base and J lost 5, with 20 bases in between. Germline loops: CDR1 SGHAT, CDR2 FQNNGV. The CDR3 runs 18 residues. The CDR3, as DNA: TGTGCCAGCAGCTTAGTAGCCTTCGGGCGGTCCTTGAATGAAAAACTGTTTTTT. This codes for CASSLVAFGRSLNEKLFF.

The chain carries TRBV6-6 and TRBJ2-2, with D uncertain. The CDR3 extends over 12 amino acids. Germline V CDR1 and CDR2: MNHNY, SVGAGI (reference sequence). V was shortened by 7 bases and J by 5 bases, with 8 bases between the two germline ends. The CDR3, as DNA: TGTGCCAGCAAGGAAGTAACCGGGGAGCTGTTTTTT. Protein sequence: CASKEVTGELFF.

With respect to this clone: The junction and the germline gene differ at one end; a read error may be behind it. V is TRBV7-2 and J is TRBJ2-7, with D perhaps TRBD2 (7 bases). Germline CDR1 and CDR2: SGHTA and FQGNSA. The CDR3 sequence is 14 residues long. The CDR3 spells CASSTGGTSSEQYF. DNA of the CDR3: TGTGCCAGCAGCACGGGGGGCACCTCCTCCGAGCAGTACTTC.

This clone was counted a single time. This chain uses TRBV2 with TRBJ1-2, with a possible D match to TRBD1 (6 bases). The CDR3 contains 19 residues. Germline CDR1 and CDR2: SNHLY and FYNNEI. The germline V and J ends were trimmed by 6 bases and 4 bases, with 30 bases remaining between them. As DNA, the CDR3 is TGTGCCAGCAGAGGGTGGGGGGCGGACCCCAACCCCCCTATCTATGGCTACACCTTC. Its translation: CASRGWGADPNPPIYGYTF.

This clone was detected once. V usage is TRBV25-1 and J usage is TRBJ1-2; no definite D call. V shed 7 bases and J shed 2 bases, with 11 bases lying between them. The CDR3 covers 13 residues. Germline CDR1 MGHDK, CDR2 SYGVNS. This CDR3 is CASTEGSNYGYTF. Written as DNA, the CDR3 is TGTGCCAGCACGGAAGGGTCGAACTATGGCTACACCTTC.

The chain links TRBV14 to TRBJ2-5; D perhaps matches TRBD1 (6 bases). From germline, CDR1 is SGHDN and CDR2 FVKESK. The CDR3 totals 15 residues. The V end was cut by 3 bases, the J end by 5 bases, with 16 bases between. CDR3 nucleotides: TGTGCCAGCAGCCAGAAGACAGGTCCGAGGGAGACCCAGTACTTC. It yields the protein CASSQKTGPRETQYF.

This chain uses TRBV11-2 with TRBJ2-1; D gene unclear. Germline V CDR1 and CDR2: SGHAT, FQNNGV. V dropped 2 bases and J dropped 7 bases, with 12 bases sitting between them. This CDR3 spans 14 amino acids. Written as DNA, the CDR3 is TGTGCCAGCAGCTTAAGCCGTCACTCTAATGAGCAGTTCTTC. It codes for CASSLSRHSNEQFF. Full variable domain (rest looked up from reference TRBV11-2 and TRBJ2-1): EAGVAQSPRYKIIEKRQSVAFWCNPISGHATLYWYQQILGQGPKLLIQFQNNGVVDDSQLPKDRFSAERLKGVDSTLKIQPAKLEDSAVYLCASSLSRHSNEQFFGPGTRLTVL.

V usage is TRBV30 and J usage is TRBJ2-5, with TRBD2 matching over 9 bases. J lost 5 bases, V lost 0 bases, and 4 bases had no gene match. The CDR3 extends over 14 amino acids. Germline CDR1 and CDR2: GTSNPN and SVGIG (reference sequence). The CDR3 region has the DNA TGTGCCTGGAGTGTAGCGGGAGGACGCGAGACCCAGTACTTC. Amino acids: CAWSVAGGRETQYF.

The chain joins TRBV7-2 to TRBJ2-5; tentatively, D is TRBD2 (6 bases). From germline, CDR1 is SGHTA and CDR2 FQGNSA. Trimming took off 5 bases at V and 8 bases at J, with 21 bases between the two ends. The CDR3 extends over 15 amino acids. In nucleotides, the CDR3 is TGTGCCAGCAGCCTAGGAACTAGCCGAGGGACCACCCAGTACTTC. This gives the protein CASSLGTSRGTTQYF.

The chain couples TRBV7-9 to TRBJ2-7; 9 nucleotides line up with TRBD2. Germline CDR1 reads SEHNR; CDR2 reads FQNEAQ (reference sequence). The CDR3 length is 18 residues. J gave up 5 bases and V 3 bases, and 17 bases lay outside the gene matches. Here the CDR3 DNA reads TGTGCCAGCAGCTTCACCATGTCGGGTAGCGGGAGTTCGCACGAGCAGTACTTC. Translating gives CASSFTMSGSGSSHEQYF. Supplemented by reference TRBV7-9 and TRBJ2-7, the full variable domain reads DTGVSQNPRHKITKRGQNVTFRCDPISEHNRLYWYRQTLGQGPEFLTYFQNEAQLEKSRLLSDRFSAERPKGSFSTLEIQRTEQGDSAMYLCASSFTMSGSGSSHEQYFGPGTRLTVT.

This sequence joins TRBV19 and TRBJ1-3, with TRBD1 as a possible D gene (5 bases). The CDR3 length is 18 residues. Trimming took 6 bases from V and 0 from J, leaving 21 bases between them. Germline V gene lookup returns CDR1 LNHDA and CDR2 SQIVND (reference sequence). This CDR3 reads CASRARDGLTNSGNTIYF. As DNA, the CDR3 is TGTGCCAGTAGAGCACGGGACGGCTTAACCAACTCTGGAAACACCATATATTTT.

This sequence joins TRBV5-1 and TRBJ2-1, with TRBD2 matching 7 bases. The CDR3 consists of 16 residues. CDR1 is SGHRS, CDR2 YFSETQ, per germline. V gave up 0 bases and J gave up 4 bases; unmatched junction bases: 7. CDR3 bases: TGCGCCAGCAGCTTGGTAGCGTCTAGCGGATACAATGAGCAGTTCTTC. Translation: CASSLVASSGYNEQFF.

The chain joins TRBV7-9 to TRBJ2-4; 7 bases match TRBD1. CDR1 SEHNR and CDR2 FQNEAQ come from the germline V gene (reference sequence). V shed 0 bases and J 2 bases; nucleotides not matched to a gene: 7. The CDR3 length is 17 residues. In DNA form, the CDR3 reads TGTGCCAGCAGCTTAGCGGGGACAGCTTTGTCCAAAAACATTCAGTACTTC. Translating gives CASSLAGTALSKNIQYF. Full variable domain (rest looked up from reference TRBV7-9 and TRBJ2-4): DTGVSQNPRHKITKRGQNVTFRCDPISEHNRLYWYRQTLGQGPEFLTYFQNEAQLEKSRLLSDRFSAERPKGSFSTLEIQRTEQGDSAMYLCASSLAGTALSKNIQYFGAGTRLSVL.

The rearrangement links TRBV27 to TRBJ2-7; 14 bases map to TRBD2. J gave up 4 bases and V 5 bases, and 1 base lay outside the gene matches. Looked up from germline, CDR1 is MNHEY and CDR2 is SMNVEV (reference sequence). The CDR3 contains 14 residues. The CDR3 DNA reads TGTGCCAGCAGTCGGACTAGCGGGAGGTACGAGCAGTACTTC. Protein: CASSRTSGRYEQYF.

The V call is TRBV7-2, the J call TRBJ2-3, with unresolved D. CDR3 length: 14 amino acids. CDR1 SGHTA and CDR2 FQGNSA come from the germline V gene. V shed 4 bases and J shed 5 bases, with 13 bases lying between them. CDR3 sequence (DNA): TGTGCCAGCAGCTCTTACCCAACGGGAGATACGCAGTATTTT. Encoded protein: CASSSYPTGDTQYF. Filled out from reference TRBV7-2 and TRBJ2-3, the complete variable domain reads GAGVSQSPSNKVTEKGKDVELRCDPISGHTALYWYRQSLGQGLEFLIYFQGNSAPDKSGLPSDRFSAERTGGSVSTLTIQRTQQEDSAVYLCASSSYPTGDTQYFGPGTRLTVL.